These 21 T cell receptor beta chains came from one sample sequenced in a study of Ad26.COV2.S vaccination and SARS-CoV-2 variants. The treatment denotes: about 20 received Ad26.COV2.S at low or high dose, single or two shots; several received placebo; per-sample allocation not given. All samples were drawn on day 63, counting from the first vaccine or placebo injection. Sequencing used immunoSEQ multiplex PCR; TCRdb keeps in-frame clones, though not all of them. Of under 250,000 clones listed, roughly 85% are singletons. Sequenced material: peripheral blood, taken in a trial of Ad26.COV2.S vaccine versus placebo. The source is a person aged 18-60 years who received the Ad26.COV2.S COVID-19 vaccine or a placebo.

J is TRBJ2-7 and V is TRBV12-3 or TRBV12-4, with D tentatively TRBD2 (5 bases). CDR3 length: 13 residues. Between the trimmed V and J ends, which lost 3 bases and 4 bases, there was a span of 10 bases. CDR3 region: CASSFSDRYEQYF. CDR3 sequence (DNA): TGTGCCAGCAGTTTTAGCGATCGGTACGAGCAGTACTTC.

The J gene is TRBJ2-5, the V gene TRBV5-4, with TRBD2 identical over 10 bases. CDR1 and CDR2 (germline): SGHNT, YYREEE (reference sequence). V trimming: 4 bases; J trimming: 2 bases; junction bases outside the gene matches: 11. The CDR3 length is 17 residues. CDR3 sequence reads: CASSPSVLAGKQETQYF. The CDR3 DNA is TGTGCCAGCAGCCCCTCGGTACTAGCGGGAAAACAAGAGACCCAGTACTTC.

The chain joins TRBV3-1 (or the pseudogene TRBV3-2) to TRBJ1-3; possibly TRBD1 for D (5 bases). Germline lookup yields CDR1 LGHDT and CDR2 YNNKEL (reference sequence). This CDR3 spans 18 amino acids. V was shortened by 0 bases and J by 4 bases, with 19 bases between the two germline ends. CDR3: CASSQDWGGQGAGNTIYF. CDR3 in DNA: TGTGCCAGCAGCCAAGATTGGGGTGGGCAGGGTGCAGGAAACACCATATATTTT.

This clone turned up a few times. This chain uses TRBV14 with TRBJ2-1; no firm D call. V was shortened by 4 bases and J by 0 bases, with 13 bases between the two germline ends. The CDR3 runs 16 residues. From germline, CDR1 is SGHDN and CDR2 FVKESK. The CDR3 reads CASSPPTLRSYNEQFF. The CDR3 region has the DNA TGTGCCAGCAGCCCTCCGACGCTCCGCTCCTACAATGAGCAGTTCTTC.

The chain links TRBV6-2 or TRBV6-3 to TRBJ1-2, with D perhaps TRBD1 (6 bases). Germline V gene lookup returns CDR1 MNHEY and CDR2 SVGEGT. The V end lost 5 bases, the J end lost 0 bases, and 10 bases lay between the germline ends. The CDR3 extends over 14 amino acids. This CDR3 reads CASSRDKANYGYTF. CDR3 in DNA: TGTGCCAGCAGTCGGGACAAAGCTAACTATGGCTACACCTTC.

The chain has TRBV13 and TRBJ2-7, with 11 nucleotides matching TRBD2. Germline V lookup: CDR1 PRHDT, CDR2 FYEKMQ (reference sequence). The CDR3 runs to 16 residues. Germline trimming cut 3 bases from V and 2 bases from J; bases unmatched to any gene: 6. The CDR3 region has the DNA TGTGCCAGCAGCTTCACCGGGACTAGCGGAGCCTACGAGCAGTACTTC. This gives the protein CASSFTGTSGAYEQYF.

V usage is TRBV6-4 and J usage is TRBJ2-5, with 8 bases fitting TRBD1. The ends lost 4 bases at V and 5 bases at J; junction bases unmatched: 9. The CDR3 loop spans 15 amino acids. Germline CDR1 is MRHNA and CDR2 is SNTAGT. DNA for the CDR3: TGTGCCAGCAGTGCCCGGACAGGGCCTAGGGAGACCCAGTACTTC. Its protein is CASSARTGPRETQYF.

The V gene is TRBV7-9, the J gene TRBJ1-5, with no clear D. The V gene's germline CDR1 is SEHNR and CDR2 FQNEAQ (reference sequence). The CDR3 spans 13 residues. Trimming took 5 bases from V and 3 from J, leaving 8 bases between them. CDR3 DNA sequence: TGTGCCAGCAGCCGGGCCAACAATCAGCCCCAGCATTTT. As protein: CASSRANNQPQHF.

In its sample, this clone was seen once. The chain links TRBV7-3 to TRBJ2-7; 12 bases are shared with TRBD2. The germline CDR1 and CDR2 sequences are SGHTA and FQGTGA. The CDR3 has 17 amino acids. The V and J ends lost 5 bases and 2 bases, in that order; junction bases with no gene match: 10. The CDR3 nucleotides are TGTGCCAGCAGCCCTCGGACTAGCGGGATCACCACCTACGAGCAGTACGTC. Translated: CASSPRTSGITTYEQYV.

V is TRBV21-1 and J is TRBJ2-6; the table's D call, TRBD1, has no DNA check behind it. TRBV21-1 is noted as a pseudogene. The CDR3 consists of 21 residues. The CDR3 spells CASSKARHPGQGVPGANVLTF. CDR3 bases: TGTGCCAGCAGCAAAGCAAGACATCCGGGACAGGGGGTACCTGGGGCCAACGTCCTGACTTTC.

This clone was detected only once. The chain employs TRBV5-5 and TRBJ2-7; no firm D call. Germline V gene data show CDR1 as SGHKS and CDR2 as YYEKEE (reference sequence). This CDR3 spans 15 amino acids. The V and J ends lost 2 bases and 0 bases respectively, with 12 bases between them. The CDR3 DNA reads TGTGCCAGCAGCTTAAGCGCTTCGAGCTCCTACGAGCAGTACGTC. Translating it yields CASSLSASSSYEQYV.

J is TRBJ2-1 and V is TRBV30, with 7 nucleotides matching TRBD1. With V trimmed by 3 bases and J by 4 bases, 9 bases remained unmatched. The CDR3 covers 15 residues. CDR1 GTSNPN and CDR2 SVGIG come from the germline V gene (reference sequence). CDR3 sequence (DNA): TGTGCCTGGAGGGACCCGGGACAGCGGTACAATGAGCAGTTCTTC. This gives the protein CAWRDPGQRYNEQFF. Using reference TRBV30 and TRBJ2-1 for the parts outside the CDR3, the full variable domain is SQTIHQWPATLVQPVGSPLSLECTVEGTSNPNLYWYRQAAGRGLQLLFYSVGIGQISSEVPQNLSASRPQDRQFILSSKKLLLSDSGFYLCAWRDPGQRYNEQFFGPGTRLTVL.

This clone was observed once. The chain has TRBV6-5 and TRBJ2-6; D gene unclear. Germline CDR1 MNHEY, CDR2 SVGAGI. The CDR3 loop spans 13 amino acids. V was cut by 8 bases and J by 0 bases, with 5 bases left in between. The CDR3 DNA sequence: TGTGCCAGCGGCCTCTCTGGGGCCAACGTCCTGACTTTC. Protein: CASGLSGANVLTF.

The genes are TRBV7-3 and TRBJ2-7; 9 positions match TRBD1. Germline lookup yields CDR1 SGHTA and CDR2 FQGTGA. Trimming at V came to 4 bases and at J to 6 bases, leaving 10 bases not matched to a gene. The CDR3 is 15 amino acids. Written as DNA, the CDR3 is TGTGCCAGCAGCTCCCGGGCCGGGACAGGGACCGAGCAGTACGTC. Protein: CASSSRAGTGTEQYV.

This clone has just a few counts. This chain uses TRBV19 with TRBJ2-1; TRBD2 matches 7 bases. J gave up 0 bases and V 6 bases, and 11 bases lay outside the gene matches. CDR1 is LNHDA and CDR2 is SQIVND in the germline V gene (reference sequence). CDR3 length: 17 residues. DNA for the CDR3: TGTGCCAGTAGAGAGCTCGGCGGGAGTGGCTCCTACAATGAGCAGTTCTTC. This translates into CASRELGGSGSYNEQFF. Full variable domain (missing parts from reference TRBV19 and TRBJ2-1): DGGITQSPKYLFRKEGQNVTLSCEQNLNHDAMYWYRQDPGQGLRLIYYSQIVNDFQKGDIAEGYSVSREKKESFPLTVTSAQKNPTAFYLCASRELGGSGSYNEQFFGPGTRLTVL.

V gene TRBV2 combines with J gene TRBJ1-2; TRBD1 matches at 9 bases. Trimming cost V 7 bases and J 4 bases; bases outside gene matches: 7. CDR3 length: 14 amino acids. CDR1 is SNHLY, CDR2 FYNNEI, per germline. The CDR3 protein is CASKGTGQLYGYTF. In DNA form, the CDR3 reads TGTGCCAGCAAGGGGACAGGGCAACTCTATGGCTACACCTTC.

The chain recombines TRBV6-2 or TRBV6-3 with TRBJ2-5; perhaps TRBD1 as D (6 bases). The CDR3 sequence is 14 residues long. Trimming removed 2 bases at V and 3 bases at J, with 10 bases between. CDR1 and CDR2 from the germline V gene are MNHEY and SVGEGT. Written as DNA, the CDR3 is TGTGCCAGCAGTTACGAGGGGGTAGAAGAGACCCAGTACTTC. Translation: CASSYEGVEETQYF.

This clone was observed once. This sequence joins TRBV19 and TRBJ2-1; 9 bases match TRBD2. With 5 bases clipped from V and 1 base from J, the junction kept 9 bases outside the gene matches. The CDR3 runs 17 residues. The germline CDR1 and CDR2 sequences are LNHDA and SQIVND (reference sequence). The DNA of the CDR3 is TGTGCCAGTAGTCCTTTAGCGGGGGAGAAATCCTACAATGAGCAGTTCTTC. Protein product: CASSPLAGEKSYNEQFF.

The chain couples TRBV6-2 or TRBV6-3 to TRBJ1-1; 8 nucleotides match TRBD1. The CDR3 runs to 15 residues. Germline V gene data show CDR1 as MNHEY and CDR2 as SVGEGT. The junction had 11 bases not matched to a gene; V was cut back by 5 bases and J by 6 bases. CDR3 sequence reads: CASSTGGRATAEAFF. The CDR3 region has the DNA TGTGCCAGCAGTACAGGGGGGAGGGCCACCGCTGAAGCTTTCTTT.

This clone was counted many times. V and J are TRBV9 and TRBJ2-5; 7 bases are shared with TRBD1. The CDR3 extends over 14 amino acids. After removal of 4 bases from V and 3 bases from J, the junction contained 6 bases not matched to a gene. CDR1 SGDLS and CDR2 YYNGEE come from the germline V gene. DNA for the CDR3: TGTGCCAGCAGCCTCGGGACAGTCAAAGAGACCCAGTACTTC. It encodes CASSLGTVKETQYF.

V and J are TRBV30 and TRBJ2-2; the D is unclear. This CDR3 region has 12 residues. Germline lookup yields CDR1 GTSNPN and CDR2 SVGIG (reference sequence). Trimming took off 4 bases at V and 9 bases at J, with 12 bases between the two ends. CDR3 sequence: CAWTTALRELFF. The CDR3 DNA is TGTGCCTGGACCACGGCCCTCCGGGAGCTGTTTTTT.